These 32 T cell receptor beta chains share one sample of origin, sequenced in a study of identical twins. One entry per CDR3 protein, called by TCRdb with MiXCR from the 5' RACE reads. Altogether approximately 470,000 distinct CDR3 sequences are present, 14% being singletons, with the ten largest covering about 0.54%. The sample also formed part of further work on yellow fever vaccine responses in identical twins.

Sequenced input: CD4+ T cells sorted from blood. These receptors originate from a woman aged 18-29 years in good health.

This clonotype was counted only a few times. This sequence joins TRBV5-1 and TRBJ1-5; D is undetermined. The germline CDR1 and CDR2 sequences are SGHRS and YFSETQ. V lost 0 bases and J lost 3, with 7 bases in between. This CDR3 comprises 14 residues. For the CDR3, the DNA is TGCGCCAGCAGCTTGGGGGAGTTCAATCAGCCCCAGCATTTT. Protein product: CASSLGEFNQPQHF.

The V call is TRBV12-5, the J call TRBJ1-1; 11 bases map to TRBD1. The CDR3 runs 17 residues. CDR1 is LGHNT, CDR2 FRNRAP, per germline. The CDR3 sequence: CASCSWTGGGSDTEAFF. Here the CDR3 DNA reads TGTGCCTCCTGCTCTTGGACAGGGGGCGGTTCGGACACTGAAGCTTTCTTT.

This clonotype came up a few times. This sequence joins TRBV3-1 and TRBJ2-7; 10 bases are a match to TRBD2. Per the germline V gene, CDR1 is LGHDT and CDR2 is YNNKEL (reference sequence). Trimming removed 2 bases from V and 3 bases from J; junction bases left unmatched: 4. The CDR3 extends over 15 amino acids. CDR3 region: CASSQLRTSGYEQYF. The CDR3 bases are TGTGCCAGCAGCCAACTCAGGACTAGCGGCTACGAGCAGTACTTC.

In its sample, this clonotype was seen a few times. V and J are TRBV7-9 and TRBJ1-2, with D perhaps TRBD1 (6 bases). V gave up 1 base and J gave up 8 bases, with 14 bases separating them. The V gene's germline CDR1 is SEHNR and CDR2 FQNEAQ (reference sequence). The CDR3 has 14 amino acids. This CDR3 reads CASSLVVGAEGYTF. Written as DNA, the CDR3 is TGTGCCAGCAGCTTAGTGGTGGGGGCTGAGGGCTACACCTTC.

The CDR3 DNA is TGCGCCAGCAGCTTGGTTATCGGGGGCAGCACAGATACGCAGTATTTT. It specifies CASSLVIGGSTDTQYF. The V gene is TRBV5-1, the J gene TRBJ2-3; the D call may be TRBD1 or TRBD2 (6 bases each). CDR3 size: 16 residues. Germline CDR1 is SGHRS and CDR2 is YFSETQ. V lost 0 bases and J lost 0, with 11 bases in between.

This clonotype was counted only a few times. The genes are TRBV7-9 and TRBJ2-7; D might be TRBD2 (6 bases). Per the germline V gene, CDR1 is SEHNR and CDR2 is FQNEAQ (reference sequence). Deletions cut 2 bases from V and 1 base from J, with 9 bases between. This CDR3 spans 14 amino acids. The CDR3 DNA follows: TGTGCCAGCAGCTTAAGGCGGGATTCCTACGAGCAGTACTTC. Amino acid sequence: CASSLRRDSYEQYF.

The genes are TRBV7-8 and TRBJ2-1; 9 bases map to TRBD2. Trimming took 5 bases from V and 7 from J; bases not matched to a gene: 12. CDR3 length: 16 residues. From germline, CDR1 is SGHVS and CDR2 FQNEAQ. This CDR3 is CASSPFVAGDGNEQFF. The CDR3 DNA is TGTGCCAGCAGCCCCTTTGTAGCGGGAGATGGGAATGAGCAGTTCTTC. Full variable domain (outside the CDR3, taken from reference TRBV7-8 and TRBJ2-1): GAGVSQSPRYKVAKRGQDVALRCDPISGHVSLFWYQQALGQGPEFLTYFQNEAQLDKSGLPSDRFFAERPEGSVSTLKIQRTQQEDSAVYLCASSPFVAGDGNEQFFGPGTRLTVL.

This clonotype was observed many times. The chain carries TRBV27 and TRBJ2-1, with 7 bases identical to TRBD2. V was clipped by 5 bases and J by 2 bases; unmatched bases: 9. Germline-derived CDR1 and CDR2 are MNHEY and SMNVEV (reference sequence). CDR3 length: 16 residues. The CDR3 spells CASSPWAGAPYNEQFF. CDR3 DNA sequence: TGTGCCAGCAGTCCATGGGCGGGAGCCCCCTACAATGAGCAGTTCTTC.

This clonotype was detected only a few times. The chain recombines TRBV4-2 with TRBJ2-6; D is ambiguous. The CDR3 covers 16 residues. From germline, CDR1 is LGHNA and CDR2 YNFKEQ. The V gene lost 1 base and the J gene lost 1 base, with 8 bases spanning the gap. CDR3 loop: CASSQGLGSGANVLTF. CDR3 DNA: TGTGCCAGCAGCCAAGGGTTAGGGTCTGGGGCCAACGTCCTGACTTTC.

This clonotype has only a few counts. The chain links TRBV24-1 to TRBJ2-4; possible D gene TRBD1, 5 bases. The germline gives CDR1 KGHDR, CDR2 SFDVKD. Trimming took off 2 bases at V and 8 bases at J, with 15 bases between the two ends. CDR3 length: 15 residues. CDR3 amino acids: CATSDSAETVDIQYF. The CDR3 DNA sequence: TGTGCCACCAGTGATTCCGCCGAGACAGTAGACATTCAGTACTTC.

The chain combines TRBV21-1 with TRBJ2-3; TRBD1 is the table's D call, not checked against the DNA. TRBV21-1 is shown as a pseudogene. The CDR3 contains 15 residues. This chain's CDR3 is CASRWTGVSTDTQYF. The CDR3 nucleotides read TGTGCCAGCAGATGGACAGGGGTATCCACAGATACGCAGTATTTT.

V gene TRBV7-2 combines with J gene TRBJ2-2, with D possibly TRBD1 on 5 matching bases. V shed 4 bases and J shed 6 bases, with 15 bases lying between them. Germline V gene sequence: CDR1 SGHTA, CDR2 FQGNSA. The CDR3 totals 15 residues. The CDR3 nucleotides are TGTGCCAGCAGCTCAGAGGCAGGGTGGGCCGGGGAGCTGTTTTTT. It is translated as CASSSEAGWAGELFF. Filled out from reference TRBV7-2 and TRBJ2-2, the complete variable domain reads GAGVSQSPSNKVTEKGKDVELRCDPISGHTALYWYRQSLGQGLEFLIYFQGNSAPDKSGLPSDRFSAERTGGSVSTLTIQRTQQEDSAVYLCASSSEAGWAGELFFGEGSRLTVL.

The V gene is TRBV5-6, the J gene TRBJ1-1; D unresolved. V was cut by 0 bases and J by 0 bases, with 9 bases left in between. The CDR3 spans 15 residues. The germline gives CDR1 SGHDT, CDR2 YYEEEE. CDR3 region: CASSLAHSLNTEAFF. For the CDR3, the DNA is TGTGCCAGCAGCTTGGCCCACAGCCTGAACACTGAAGCTTTCTTT.

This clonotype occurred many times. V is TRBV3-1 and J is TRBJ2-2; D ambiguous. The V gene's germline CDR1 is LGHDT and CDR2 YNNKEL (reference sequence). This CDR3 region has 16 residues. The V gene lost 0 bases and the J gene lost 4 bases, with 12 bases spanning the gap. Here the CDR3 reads CASSQEILSPTGELFF. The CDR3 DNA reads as TGTGCCAGCAGCCAAGAGATTTTAAGTCCCACCGGGGAGCTGTTTTTT.

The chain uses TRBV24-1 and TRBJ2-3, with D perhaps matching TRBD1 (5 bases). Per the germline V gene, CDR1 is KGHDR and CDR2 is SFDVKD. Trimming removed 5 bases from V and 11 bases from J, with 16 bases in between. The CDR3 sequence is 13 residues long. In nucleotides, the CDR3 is TGTGCCACCAGTGCAGAAGGGGCGTGGGGGCAGTATTTT. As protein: CATSAEGAWGQYF.

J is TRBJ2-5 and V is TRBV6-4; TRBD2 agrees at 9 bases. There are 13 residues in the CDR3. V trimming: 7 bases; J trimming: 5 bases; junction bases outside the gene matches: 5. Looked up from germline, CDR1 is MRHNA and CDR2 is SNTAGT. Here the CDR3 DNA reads TGTGCCAGCAACGGGACTAGCTTTGAGACCCAGTACTTC. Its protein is CASNGTSFETQYF.

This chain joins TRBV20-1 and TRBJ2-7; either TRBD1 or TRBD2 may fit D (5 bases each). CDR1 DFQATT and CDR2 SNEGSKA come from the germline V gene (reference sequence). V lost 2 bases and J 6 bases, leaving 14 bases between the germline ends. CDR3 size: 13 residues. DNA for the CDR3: TGCAGTGCTAGAATTGAGGGGATCGCCGAGCAGTACTTC. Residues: CSARIEGIAEQYF.

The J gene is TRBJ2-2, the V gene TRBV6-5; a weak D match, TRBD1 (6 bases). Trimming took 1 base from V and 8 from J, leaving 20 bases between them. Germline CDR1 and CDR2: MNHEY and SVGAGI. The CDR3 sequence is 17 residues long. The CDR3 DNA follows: TGTGCCAGCAGTTACTTCGGCAGGGGATTAGTCGAAGGGGAGCTGTTTTTT. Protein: CASSYFGRGLVEGELFF.

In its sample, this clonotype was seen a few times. Written as DNA, the CDR3 is TGTGCCAGCAGCTACCGGACTAGCACCTGGTACCAAGAGACCCAGTACTTC. Translated: CASSYRTSTWYQETQYF. The rearrangement links TRBV11-2 to TRBJ2-5; the match to TRBD2 covers 8 bases. CDR1 SGHAT and CDR2 FQNNGV come from the germline V gene. The CDR3 has 17 residues. The junction had 10 bases not matched to a gene; V was cut back by 4 bases and J by 0 bases.

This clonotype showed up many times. The CDR3 DNA reads TGTGCCAGCAGCGCCCTGACTAGCGGAGCCCCGTACGAGCAGTACTTC. Amino acid sequence: CASSALTSGAPYEQYF. The V gene is TRBV5-6, the J gene TRBJ2-7, with 9 bases fitting TRBD2. Germline trimming cut 4 bases from V and 4 bases from J; bases unmatched to any gene: 12. CDR1 SGHDT and CDR2 YYEEEE come from the germline V gene. The length of the CDR3 is 16 residues.

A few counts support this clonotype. The CDR3 DNA reads as TGTGCCAGCAGCGTAGCTCCGGGTCAAGAGACCCAGTACTTC. This encodes CASSVAPGQETQYF. The genes are TRBV9 and TRBJ2-5, with D uncertain. Trimming left V 0 bases short and J 2 bases short, with 8 bases between. This CDR3 spans 14 amino acids. Per germline, CDR1 SGDLS and CDR2 YYNGEE.

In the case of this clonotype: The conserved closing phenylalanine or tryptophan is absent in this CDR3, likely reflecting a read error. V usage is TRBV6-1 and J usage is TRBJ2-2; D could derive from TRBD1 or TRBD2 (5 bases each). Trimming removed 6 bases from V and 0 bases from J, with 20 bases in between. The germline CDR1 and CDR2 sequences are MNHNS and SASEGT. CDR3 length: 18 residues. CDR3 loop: CASSRNPRGLTNTGELFL. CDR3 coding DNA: TGTGCCAGCAGCCGAAATCCGAGGGGCCTGACGAACACCGGGGAGCTGTTTCTT.

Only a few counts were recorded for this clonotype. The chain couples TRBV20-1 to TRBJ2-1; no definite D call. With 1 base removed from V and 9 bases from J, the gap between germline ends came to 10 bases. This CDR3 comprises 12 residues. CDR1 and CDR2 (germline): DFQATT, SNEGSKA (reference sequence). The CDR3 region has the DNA TGCAGTGCTAGAGGTCGCTTCCTTGAGCAGTTCTTC. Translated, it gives CSARGRFLEQFF.

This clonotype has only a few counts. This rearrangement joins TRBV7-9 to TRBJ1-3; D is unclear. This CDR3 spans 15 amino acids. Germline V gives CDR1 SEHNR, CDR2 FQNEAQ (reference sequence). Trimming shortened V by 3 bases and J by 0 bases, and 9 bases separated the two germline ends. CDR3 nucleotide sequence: TGTGCCAGCAGCTTCTTGGTCCGCTCTGGAAACACCATATATTTT. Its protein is CASSFLVRSGNTIYF.

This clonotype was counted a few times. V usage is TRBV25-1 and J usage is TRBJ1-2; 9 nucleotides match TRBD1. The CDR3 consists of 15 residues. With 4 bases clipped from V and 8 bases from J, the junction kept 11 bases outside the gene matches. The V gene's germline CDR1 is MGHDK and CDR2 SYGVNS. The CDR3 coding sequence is TGTGCCAGCAGTGCGAGGGACAGGGAAGTTTTAGGCTACACCTTC. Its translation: CASSARDREVLGYTF.

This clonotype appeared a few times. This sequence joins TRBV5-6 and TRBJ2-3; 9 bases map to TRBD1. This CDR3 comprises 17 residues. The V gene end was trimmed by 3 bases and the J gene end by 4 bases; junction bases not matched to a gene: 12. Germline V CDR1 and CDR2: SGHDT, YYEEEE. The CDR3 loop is CASSYGVPGQGSDTQYF. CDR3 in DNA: TGTGCCAGCAGCTATGGAGTCCCGGGACAGGGCTCAGATACGCAGTATTTT.

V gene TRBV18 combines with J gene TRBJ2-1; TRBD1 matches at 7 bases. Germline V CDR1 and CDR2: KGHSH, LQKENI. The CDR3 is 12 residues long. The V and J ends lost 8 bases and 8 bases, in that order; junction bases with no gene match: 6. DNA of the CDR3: TGTGCCAGCGGTTGGACAGGCGATGAGCAGTTCTTC. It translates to CASGWTGDEQFF.

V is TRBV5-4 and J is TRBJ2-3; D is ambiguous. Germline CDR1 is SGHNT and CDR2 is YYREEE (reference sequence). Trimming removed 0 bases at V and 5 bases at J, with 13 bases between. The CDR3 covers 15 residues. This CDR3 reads CASSLVGGPEDTQYF. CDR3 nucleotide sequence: TGTGCCAGCAGCTTGGTTGGCGGTCCGGAAGATACGCAGTATTTT.

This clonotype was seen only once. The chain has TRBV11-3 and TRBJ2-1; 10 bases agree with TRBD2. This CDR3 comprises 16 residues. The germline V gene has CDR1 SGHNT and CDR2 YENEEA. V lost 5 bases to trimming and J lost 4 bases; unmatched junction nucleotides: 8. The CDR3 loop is CASSQDSGGMYNEQFF. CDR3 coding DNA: TGTGCCAGCAGCCAAGATAGCGGGGGGATGTACAATGAGCAGTTCTTC.

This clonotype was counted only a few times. CDR3 amino acids: CATSRDNYEQYF. DNA for the CDR3: TGTGCCACCAGCAGGGACAACTACGAGCAGTACTTC. The rearrangement joins TRBV15 to TRBJ2-7, with D perhaps TRBD1 (5 bases). CDR3 size: 12 residues. Germline CDR1 is LNHNV and CDR2 is YYDKDF (reference sequence). Trimming stripped 3 bases from V and 3 bases from J, with 6 bases between.

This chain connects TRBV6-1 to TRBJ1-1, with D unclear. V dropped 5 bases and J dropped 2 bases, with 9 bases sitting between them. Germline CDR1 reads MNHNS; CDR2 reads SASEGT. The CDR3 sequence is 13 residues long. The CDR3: CASSREINTEAFF. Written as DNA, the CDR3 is TGTGCCAGCAGTCGGGAGATCAACACTGAAGCTTTCTTT.

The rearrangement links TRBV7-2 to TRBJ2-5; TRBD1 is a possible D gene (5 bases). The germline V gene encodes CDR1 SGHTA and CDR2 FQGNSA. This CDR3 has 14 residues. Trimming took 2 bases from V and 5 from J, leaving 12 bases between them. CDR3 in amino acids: CASSLQGPRETQYF. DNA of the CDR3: TGTGCCAGCAGCTTACAGGGCCCCAGGGAGACCCAGTACTTC.